Given below is one TCR beta chain in context. These data belong to a study of T cell responses to AZD1222 COVID-19 vaccine. The CDR3 is 14 amino acids. Germline CDR1 SGHAT, CDR2 FQNNGV. With 1 base clipped from V and 9 bases from J, the junction kept 8 bases outside the gene matches. Assay: immunoSEQ multiplex PCR; the TCRdb copy retains only in-frame clones and omits some. The sample lists about 120,000 clones, roughly 90% occurring once. The sequencing here drew on peripheral blood, taken on day 0 of AZD1222 vaccination. The chain combines TRBV11-2 with TRBJ2-5, with 7 bases matching TRBD2. This clonotype originated in an adult in good health. CDR3 amino acids: CASSLAMASGSQYF. DNA for the CDR3: TGTGCCAGCAGCTTAGCTATGGCTAGCGGTTCCCAGTACTTC.